One and the same sample provided the 22 T cell receptor beta chains below, sequenced in a study of Ad26.COV2.S vaccination and SARS-CoV-2 variants. Specified treatment: around 19 received Ad26.COV2.S at low or high dose, single or two shots; about 5 received placebo; per-sample allocation not given. Day 63 after the first injection of vaccine or placebo was the sampling time. Libraries were prepared by immunoSEQ multiplex PCR; TCRdb keeps only in-frame clonotypes and omits some of them. The table has roughly 350,000 clones, around 90% seen once; the top ten hold around 6.1%. Specimen: peripheral blood, collected in a trial of Ad26.COV2.S vaccine versus placebo. Source of these receptors: a person aged 18 to 65 who received the Ad26.COV2.S COVID-19 vaccine or a placebo.

The V gene is TRBV7-3, the J gene TRBJ2-3; D possibly corresponds to TRBD1 (5 bases). The germline V and J ends were trimmed by 1 base and 7 bases, with 12 bases remaining between them. Germline CDR1 SGHTA, CDR2 FQGTGA. The CDR3 is 14 amino acids. The CDR3 region is CASSLNTGANTQYF. In DNA form, the CDR3 reads TGTGCCAGCAGCTTAAATACAGGCGCAAATACGCAGTATTTT.

The chain combines TRBV4-3 with TRBJ2-1, with 10 bases aligning to TRBD2. The V gene's germline CDR1 is LGHNA and CDR2 YSLEER. With 6 bases clipped from V and 7 bases from J, the junction kept 15 bases outside the gene matches. The CDR3 has 17 residues. CDR3 DNA sequence: TGCGCCAGCAGAAAACAAACCGGAGCGGGAGGGAATAATGAGCAGTTCTTC. Its translation is CASRKQTGAGGNNEQFF.

The chain links TRBV18 to TRBJ2-5, with D uncertain. The CDR3 is made up of 13 amino acids. The germline CDR1 and CDR2 sequences are KGHSH and LQKENI. Trimming took 1 base from V and 5 from J, leaving 8 bases between them. The CDR3 here is CASSPRVDETQYF. In DNA form, the CDR3 reads TGTGCCAGCTCACCACGTGTAGACGAGACCCAGTACTTC. The whole variable domain, remainder taken from reference TRBV18 and TRBJ2-5, is NAGVMQNPRHLVRRRGQEARLRCSPMKGHSHVYWYRQLPEEGLKFMVYLQKENIIDESGMPKERFSAEFPKEGPSILRIQQVVRGDSAAYFCASSPRVDETQYFGPGTRLLVL.

The chain couples TRBV11-2 to TRBJ2-2, with 9 bases identical to TRBD2. V was pared by 1 base and J by 3 bases, with 0 bases of the junction left unmatched. The CDR3 has 15 amino acids. Per the germline V gene, CDR1 is SGHAT and CDR2 is FQNNGV. CDR3 sequence reads: CASSLGGGDTGELFF. In nucleotides, the CDR3 is TGTGCCAGCAGCTTAGGCGGGGGGGACACCGGGGAGCTGTTTTTT.

V usage is TRBV15 and J usage is TRBJ1-1; D remains unclear. V dropped 0 bases and J dropped 5 bases, with 7 bases sitting between them. The CDR3 is 13 residues long. The germline gives CDR1 LNHNV, CDR2 YYDKDF (reference sequence). The CDR3 DNA sequence: TGTGCCACCAGCAGAGATCCGGGGACTGAAGCTTTCTTT. It yields the protein CATSRDPGTEAFF.

The chain links TRBV7-9 to TRBJ1-2; weak D call: TRBD1 (5 bases). The CDR3 is made up of 13 amino acids. Trimming removed 10 bases at V and 4 bases at J, with 16 bases between. CDR1 is SEHNR and CDR2 is FQNEAQ in the germline V gene (reference sequence). Written as DNA, the CDR3 is TGTGCCACCGGAACCTCAGGGTCCTATGGCTACACCTTC. Amino acids: CATGTSGSYGYTF.

This sequence joins TRBV9 and TRBJ2-3, with 8 bases aligning to TRBD2. Germline trimming cut 4 bases from V and 1 base from J; bases unmatched to any gene: 5. Germline assignment: CDR1 SGDLS and CDR2 YYNGEE. This CDR3 has 15 amino acids. The DNA of the CDR3 is TGTGCCAGCAGCACGGGGCGGGGGGGCACAGATACGCAGTATTTT. It encodes CASSTGRGGTDTQYF. The full variable domain, its missing parts supplied by reference TRBV9 and TRBJ2-3, is DSGVTQTPKHLITATGQRVTLRCSPRSGDLSVYWYQQSLDQGLQFLIQYYNGEERAKGNILERFSAQQFPDLHSELNLSSLELGDSALYFCASSTGRGGTDTQYFGPGTRLTVL.

This chain connects TRBV7-3 to TRBJ2-7; D remains unclear. The CDR3 sequence is 14 residues long. Germline CDR1 SGHTA, CDR2 FQGTGA. V lost 5 bases, J lost 5 bases, and 16 bases lay in between. CDR3 protein: CASSEGQTYDEQYF. Here the CDR3 DNA reads TGTGCCAGCAGCGAAGGGCAGACCTACGACGAGCAGTACTTC.

This rearrangement joins TRBV9 to TRBJ2-2, with 11 nucleotides matching TRBD2. Germline CDR1 and CDR2: SGDLS and YYNGEE. The CDR3 runs to 16 residues. The V gene end was trimmed by 4 bases and the J gene end by 4 bases; junction bases not matched to a gene: 6. CDR3 bases: TGTGCCAGCAGCCTAGGGCTAGCGGGGGGCACCGGGGAGCTGTTTTTT. Translated: CASSLGLAGGTGELFF.

This chain joins TRBV28 and TRBJ2-2, with a weak D call TRBD2 (7 bases). V lost 3 bases, J lost 4 bases, and 21 bases lay in between. The CDR3 consists of 18 residues. From germline, CDR1 is MDHEN and CDR2 SYDVKM. The CDR3 DNA reads TGTGCCAGCAGTTTTCTGGGTCCTGGGGGGGCGACCACCGGGGAGCTGTTTTTT. Translation: CASSFLGPGGATTGELFF.

V and J are TRBV25-1 and TRBJ1-2; 7 nucleotides align to TRBD1. This CDR3 has 12 residues. Losses at the gene ends were 7 bases for V and 6 bases for J; bases not matched to a gene: 5. CDR1 and CDR2 from the germline V gene are MGHDK and SYGVNS. CDR3 nucleotides: TGTGCCAGCAATATCAGGGGGGATGGCTACACCTTC. It encodes CASNIRGDGYTF.

The V gene is TRBV6-6, the J gene TRBJ2-3; TRBD2 agrees at 8 bases. The germline V gene encodes CDR1 MNHNY and CDR2 SVGAGI (reference sequence). J lost 1 base, V lost 6 bases, and 3 bases had no gene match. The CDR3 has 14 amino acids. The CDR3 DNA follows: TGTGCCAGCAGCCAGACTAGCGGCACAGATACGCAGTATTTT. This codes for CASSQTSGTDTQYF.

The chain recombines TRBV6-5 with TRBJ2-1, with 10 nucleotides matching TRBD2. The CDR3 contains 15 residues. The V and J ends lost 0 bases and 9 bases, in that order; junction bases with no gene match: 5. The germline CDR1 and CDR2 sequences are MNHEY and SVGAGI. CDR3 bases: TGTGCCAGCAGTTACTCCGGGACTAGCGTGGGTGAGCAGTTCTTC. This codes for CASSYSGTSVGEQFF.

The chain recombines TRBV19 with TRBJ1-6, with 8 bases lining up with TRBD1. CDR1 and CDR2 (germline): LNHDA, SQIVND (reference sequence). The CDR3 is made up of 13 amino acids. The V and J ends lost 5 bases and 9 bases, in that order; junction bases with no gene match: 3. Written as DNA, the CDR3 is TGTGCCAGTAGTGGGACAGGCCTTTCACCCCTCCACTTT. Translated, it gives CASSGTGLSPLHF.

V usage is TRBV19 and J usage is TRBJ1-2, with 8 positions matching TRBD1. V lost 8 bases to trimming and J lost 8 bases; unmatched junction nucleotides: 10. This CDR3 comprises 13 residues. Looked up from germline, CDR1 is LNHDA and CDR2 is SQIVND (reference sequence). The CDR3 loop reads CASGIKQGGGYTF. CDR3 bases: TGTGCCAGTGGAATTAAACAGGGGGGCGGCTACACCTTC. Together with reference TRBV19 and TRBJ1-2, the CDR3 gives the full variable domain: DGGITQSPKYLFRKEGQNVTLSCEQNLNHDAMYWYRQDPGQGLRLIYYSQIVNDFQKGDIAEGYSVSREKKESFPLTVTSAQKNPTAFYLCASGIKQGGGYTFGSGTRLTVV.

The V call is TRBV7-2, the J call TRBJ2-2; D possibly corresponds to TRBD2 (5 bases). V dropped 5 bases and J dropped 4 bases, with 17 bases sitting between them. CDR1 is SGHTA and CDR2 is FQGNSA in the germline V gene. There are 16 residues in the CDR3. The CDR3 sequence: CASSHRWRSGTGELFF. CDR3 coding DNA: TGTGCCAGCAGCCACCGTTGGAGGTCGGGCACCGGGGAGCTGTTTTTT.

This rearrangement joins TRBV18 to TRBJ2-7; 8 bases line up with TRBD1. The CDR3 contains 16 residues. The junction had 15 bases not matched to a gene; V was cut back by 6 bases and J by 5 bases. Germline lookup yields CDR1 KGHSH and CDR2 LQKENI. The CDR3 loop is CASSPDPTGVSHEQYF. The CDR3 DNA follows: TGTGCCAGCTCGCCGGACCCGACAGGGGTATCGCACGAGCAGTACTTC.

The chain recombines TRBV6-5 with TRBJ2-3; D ambiguous. From germline, CDR1 is MNHEY and CDR2 SVGAGI. The CDR3 sequence is 14 residues long. The germline V and J ends were trimmed by 2 bases and 2 bases, with 8 bases remaining between them. The DNA for the CDR3 is TGTGCCAGCAGTTACCGCAGGTACACAGATACGCAGTATTTT. This encodes CASSYRRYTDTQYF.

The gene calls are TRBV25-1 and TRBJ1-2; D uncertain. Looked up from germline, CDR1 is MGHDK and CDR2 is SYGVNS. This CDR3 is 13 amino acids long. V lost 1 base and J 3 bases, leaving 6 bases between the germline ends. CDR3 DNA sequence: TGTGCCAGCAGTGAATGGGAAGACTATGGCTACACCTTC. Amino acid sequence: CASSEWEDYGYTF.

J is TRBJ2-5 and V is TRBV5-1; 8 bases are a match to TRBD1. Per germline, CDR1 SGHRS and CDR2 YFSETQ. The CDR3 totals 18 residues. V was clipped by 4 bases and J by 2 bases; unmatched bases: 16. CDR3 loop: CASSTRFRDRLVQETQYF. In DNA, the CDR3 is TGCGCCAGCAGCACACGCTTCCGGGACAGGCTTGTACAAGAGACCCAGTACTTC.

The rearrangement uses TRBV29-1 and TRBJ1-5; 7 bases map to TRBD1. The CDR3 length is 13 residues. J gave up 7 bases and V 6 bases, and 9 bases lay outside the gene matches. Looked up from germline, CDR1 is SQVTM and CDR2 is ANQGSEA. CDR3 sequence reads: CSVQQGHGQPQHF. CDR3 bases: TGCAGCGTGCAACAGGGGCACGGGCAGCCCCAGCATTTT.

The V gene is TRBV18, the J gene TRBJ1-3; 7 bases agree with TRBD1. CDR1 is KGHSH, CDR2 LQKENI, per germline. J lost 0 bases, V lost 5 bases, and 10 bases had no gene match. The CDR3 is 17 amino acids. CDR3 sequence (DNA): TGTGCCAGCTCATCGCGGACAGGTGAAACCTCTGGAAACACCATATATTTT. Protein product: CASSSRTGETSGNTIYF.